These T cell receptor beta chains were read from a single sample in a study of blood T cell repertoires in COVID-19. The data were produced by immunoSEQ multiplex PCR, yet TCRdb's version contains in-frame clones alone and is incomplete. The data show more than 350,000 clones, with approximately 90% seen just once and about 10% held by the top ten. The sequencing input was PBMCs or T cells enriched from blood (not recorded which). Receptors were obtained from a woman in her fifties or sixties who had recovered from COVID-19. CDR3s include the opening cysteine and the closing phenylalanine or tryptophan. Each record gives: clone size, J gene, D gene, V gene, CDR3 DNA, CDR3 protein. A D gene is named only where the DNA matches it firmly. The size of a clone is reported for some rows only, either as once, few or many, or as a class for expanded clones.

clone size: once
J gene: TRBJ1-1
D gene: TRBD1
V gene: TRBV10-3
CDR3 DNA: TGTGCCATCAGTGAGTGGACAGGGGAGGAGGCTGAAGCTTTCTTT
CDR3 protein: CAISEWTGEEAEAFF

clone size: NA
J gene: TRBJ2-1
D gene: NA
V gene: TRBV12-3/TRBV12-4
CDR3 DNA: TGTGCCAGCAGTACCGGCGCAGGGTATGAGCAGTTCTTC
CDR3 protein: CASSTGAGYEQFF

clone size: NA
J gene: TRBJ2-3
D gene: NA
V gene: TRBV14
CDR3 DNA: TGTGCCAGCAGCCAAGCGGGCGGGGGCCCGCAACAGTATTTT
CDR3 protein: CASSQAGGGPQQYF

clone size: NA
J gene: TRBJ2-2
D gene: NA
V gene: TRBV5-1
CDR3 DNA: TGCGCCAGCAGCTTGGAAATCGGCGGGGAGCTGTTTTTT
CDR3 protein: CASSLEIGGELFF

clone size: few
J gene: TRBJ2-5
D gene: TRBD2
V gene: TRBV19
CDR3 DNA: TGTGCCAGTAGTAGAACGGGACTATATTTAGAGACCCAGTACTTC
CDR3 protein: CASSRTGLYLETQYF

clone size: NA
J gene: TRBJ1-1
D gene: TRBD1
V gene: TRBV9
CDR3 DNA: TGTGCCAGCAGCGAGGGGGCCCTTAGGCCGAACACTGAAGCTTTCTTT
CDR3 protein: CASSEGALRPNTEAFF

clone size: NA
J gene: TRBJ2-1
D gene: TRBD1
V gene: TRBV11-2
CDR3 DNA: TGTGCCAGCAGCTGGGGACCGGACAGGTTTTATGAGCAGTTCTTC
CDR3 protein: CASSWGPDRFYEQFF

clone size: NA
J gene: TRBJ1-4
D gene: NA
V gene: TRBV5-1
CDR3 DNA: TGCGCCAGCAGCTCAGGGAGGGGGTATGAAAAACTGTTTTTT
CDR3 protein: CASSSGRGYEKLFF

clone size: once
J gene: TRBJ2-3
D gene: TRBD2
V gene: TRBV19
CDR3 DNA: TGTGCCAGTAGTATCCTAGCGGGGCCCCCGGGTACAGATACGCAGTATTTT
CDR3 protein: CASSILAGPPGTDTQYF

clone size: NA
J gene: TRBJ2-1
D gene: NA
V gene: TRBV29-1
CDR3 DNA: TGCAGCGTTGATCGGGGAATGAGAGATGAGCAGTTCTTC
CDR3 protein: CSVDRGMRDEQFF

clone size: NA
J gene: TRBJ2-7
D gene: TRBD1
V gene: TRBV28
CDR3 DNA: TGTGCCATCGGGACAGGGGTCGCGGAGCAGTACTTC
CDR3 protein: CAIGTGVAEQYF

clone size: NA
J gene: TRBJ1-1
D gene: NA
V gene: TRBV3-1/TRBV3-2
CDR3 DNA: TGTGCCAGCAGCCAAGATCCAGCGGGCCGTAACACTGAAGCTTTCTTT
CDR3 protein: CASSQDPAGRNTEAFF

clone size: NA
J gene: TRBJ2-7
D gene: NA
V gene: TRBV6-5
CDR3 DNA: TGTGCCAGCAGCCTAATACAGGGCTCCTACGAGCAGTACTTC
CDR3 protein: CASSLIQGSYEQYF

clone size: NA
J gene: TRBJ1-1
D gene: TRBD1
V gene: TRBV3-1/TRBV3-2
CDR3 DNA: TGTGCCAGCAGCTTACAGACAGGGGATACTGAAGCTTTCTTT
CDR3 protein: CASSLQTGDTEAFF

clone size: NA
J gene: TRBJ2-1
D gene: TRBD2
V gene: TRBV13
CDR3 DNA: TGTGCCAGCAGCTTCAGCGGGCTAGCGGGGGGGCTGACCTACAATGAGCAGTTCTTC
CDR3 protein: CASSFSGLAGGLTYNEQFF

clone size: NA
J gene: TRBJ1-2
D gene: NA
V gene: TRBV28
CDR3 DNA: TGTGCCAGCAGTCCCCTTCGGAACTATGGCTACACCTTC
CDR3 protein: CASSPLRNYGYTF

clone size: few
J gene: TRBJ1-1
D gene: TRBD1
V gene: TRBV19
CDR3 DNA: TGTGCCAGTAGTCCGACAGGGTCAGTCACTGAAGCTTTCTTT
CDR3 protein: CASSPTGSVTEAFF

clone size: NA
J gene: TRBJ1-5
D gene: TRBD1
V gene: TRBV5-5
CDR3 DNA: TGTGCCAGCAGCTTGGGAGCGCCAGGGGGTCAGCCCCAGCATTTT
CDR3 protein: CASSLGAPGGQPQHF

clone size: NA
J gene: TRBJ2-3
D gene: TRBD2
V gene: TRBV19
CDR3 DNA: TGTGCCAGTAGTTGGACTAGAGCAGATACGCAGTATTTT
CDR3 protein: CASSWTRADTQYF

clone size: NA
J gene: TRBJ1-1
D gene: NA
V gene: TRBV9
CDR3 DNA: TGTGCCAGCAGCGTAGGAGCCGAGTCTGAAGCTTTCTTT
CDR3 protein: CASSVGAESEAFF

clone size: NA
J gene: TRBJ1-2
D gene: NA
V gene: TRBV6-5
CDR3 DNA: TGTGCCAGCAGTTATTCGGTACCTAACTATGGCTACACCTTC
CDR3 protein: CASSYSVPNYGYTF

clone size: NA
J gene: TRBJ1-4
D gene: NA
V gene: TRBV7-9
CDR3 DNA: TGTGCCAGCAGCTTGATACAGGGTGGTGCGAATGAAAAACTGTTTTTT
CDR3 protein: CASSLIQGGANEKLFF

clone size: NA
J gene: TRBJ1-5
D gene: TRBD1
V gene: TRBV2
CDR3 DNA: TGTGCCAGCAGTGTCACAGGGGGCAGCAATCAGCCCCAGCATTTT
CDR3 protein: CASSVTGGSNQPQHF

clone size: NA
J gene: TRBJ2-7
D gene: NA
V gene: TRBV29-1
CDR3 DNA: TGCAGCGCCTCGAGGAATTACGAGCAGTACTTC
CDR3 protein: CSASRNYEQYF

clone size: NA
J gene: TRBJ1-2
D gene: TRBD1
V gene: TRBV6-5
CDR3 DNA: TGTGCCAGCAGCGGGACAGGGGGCGCCTATGGCTACACCTTC
CDR3 protein: CASSGTGGAYGYTF

clone size: NA
J gene: TRBJ1-2
D gene: TRBD1
V gene: TRBV3-1/TRBV3-2
CDR3 DNA: TGTGCCAGCAGCCTAGGGACCACAGGGGGCGAAGGCTACACCTTC
CDR3 protein: CASSLGTTGGEGYTF

clone size: NA
J gene: TRBJ2-7
D gene: NA
V gene: TRBV18
CDR3 DNA: TGTGCCAGCTCACCACCGGGGGGAACCTACGAGCAGTACTTC
CDR3 protein: CASSPPGGTYEQYF

clone size: NA
J gene: TRBJ1-1
D gene: TRBD1
V gene: TRBV5-1
CDR3 DNA: TGCGCCAGCAGCTTGGTTCAGGGGGTAGTCGCTGAAGCTTTCTTT
CDR3 protein: CASSLVQGVVAEAFF

clone size: NA
J gene: TRBJ1-1
D gene: NA
V gene: TRBV7-9
CDR3 DNA: TGTGCCAGCAGCTTAGGCGAAAACACTGAAGCTTTCTTT
CDR3 protein: CASSLGENTEAFF

clone size: NA
J gene: TRBJ2-7
D gene: TRBD2
V gene: TRBV4-1
CDR3 DNA: TGCGCCAGCAGCCAAGTGGGGGGGTACCTTTACGAGCAGTACTTC
CDR3 protein: CASSQVGGYLYEQYF

clone size: few
J gene: TRBJ1-5
D gene: NA
V gene: TRBV19
CDR3 DNA: TGTGCCAGTAGTAACACTGGGGGGAGGATTCAGCCCCAGCATTTT
CDR3 protein: CASSNTGGRIQPQHF

clone size: NA
J gene: TRBJ1-1
D gene: TRBD1
V gene: TRBV4-3
CDR3 DNA: TGCGCCAGCAGCCAGTTGGGACAGGGGTATACTGAAGCTTTCTTT
CDR3 protein: CASSQLGQGYTEAFF

clone size: NA
J gene: TRBJ2-6
D gene: NA
V gene: TRBV19
CDR3 DNA: TGTGCCAGTAGTACCGGGGCAGGGGCTGGGGCCAACGTCCTGACTTTC
CDR3 protein: CASSTGAGAGANVLTF

clone size: NA
J gene: TRBJ1-2
D gene: TRBD1
V gene: TRBV6-5
CDR3 DNA: TGTGCCAGCAGCCGCACAGGGGGAATTGACTATGGCTACACCTTC
CDR3 protein: CASSRTGGIDYGYTF

clone size: NA
J gene: TRBJ1-1
D gene: TRBD1
V gene: TRBV5-1
CDR3 DNA: TGCGCCAGAAAATACGCGACAGGGGGCGAGGGCACTGAAGCTTTCTTT
CDR3 protein: CARKYATGGEGTEAFF

clone size: NA
J gene: TRBJ2-7
D gene: TRBD1
V gene: TRBV6-5
CDR3 DNA: TGTGCCAGCAGTTACTTCGCTGACAGGGTGAGCGAGCAGTACTTC
CDR3 protein: CASSYFADRVSEQYF

clone size: once
J gene: TRBJ2-7
D gene: TRBD1
V gene: TRBV6-2/TRBV6-3
CDR3 DNA: TGTGCCAGCAGTTACACCCCGGGACAGGTGAGATACGAGCAGTACTTC
CDR3 protein: CASSYTPGQVRYEQYF

clone size: NA
J gene: TRBJ2-7
D gene: TRBD2
V gene: TRBV7-9
CDR3 DNA: TGTGCCAGCAGCTTAGAAGGAGCGGGGGGCCGCTCCTACGAGCAGTACTTC
CDR3 protein: CASSLEGAGGRSYEQYF

clone size: NA
J gene: TRBJ2-5
D gene: TRBD1
V gene: TRBV28
CDR3 DNA: TGTGCCAGCAGCGGACAGACAGGGTCGGGGACCCAGTACTTC
CDR3 protein: CASSGQTGSGTQYF

clone size: NA
J gene: TRBJ1-2
D gene: NA
V gene: TRBV10-3
CDR3 DNA: TGTGCCATCAGTGGGACAGCGCTCGGCGGTGGCTACACCTTC
CDR3 protein: CAISGTALGGGYTF

clone size: NA
J gene: TRBJ1-1
D gene: TRBD1
V gene: TRBV27
CDR3 DNA: TGTGCCAGCAGTCCTCCGGACAGGGGGCTGTTGAACACTGAAGCTTTCTTT
CDR3 protein: CASSPPDRGLLNTEAFF

clone size: NA
J gene: TRBJ2-7
D gene: NA
V gene: TRBV10-3
CDR3 DNA: TGTGCCATCAGTGATGGACACCTCTCCTACGAGCAGTACTTC
CDR3 protein: CAISDGHLSYEQYF

clone size: NA
J gene: TRBJ1-5
D gene: NA
V gene: TRBV3-1/TRBV3-2
CDR3 DNA: TGTGCCAGCAGCCAAGATGGGCAGGAGGATTTTCAGCCCCAGCATTTT
CDR3 protein: CASSQDGQEDFQPQHF

clone size: NA
J gene: TRBJ2-5
D gene: TRBD1
V gene: TRBV19
CDR3 DNA: TGTGCCAGTAGTACCGGACAGGGGGCAGGTGAGACCCAGTACTTC
CDR3 protein: CASSTGQGAGETQYF

clone size: NA
J gene: TRBJ2-7
D gene: NA
V gene: TRBV29-1
CDR3 DNA: TGCAGCGTGGGGAGGAACAGAATACCCTACGAGCAGTACTTC
CDR3 protein: CSVGRNRIPYEQYF

clone size: NA
J gene: TRBJ1-2
D gene: TRBD1
V gene: TRBV7-9
CDR3 DNA: TGTGCCAGCAGCCGGACAGGGGAGGGTGGCTACACCTTC
CDR3 protein: CASSRTGEGGYTF

clone size: NA
J gene: TRBJ1-3
D gene: NA
V gene: TRBV7-9
CDR3 DNA: TGTGCCAGCAGCTTAAGACAGACAGCTGGAAACACCATATATTTT
CDR3 protein: CASSLRQTAGNTIYF

clone size: NA
J gene: TRBJ2-2
D gene: TRBD1
V gene: TRBV3-1/TRBV3-2
CDR3 DNA: TGTGCCAGCAGCCAAGATTTTCGGACAGGGGGGACCGGGGAGCTGTTTTTT
CDR3 protein: CASSQDFRTGGTGELFF

clone size: NA
J gene: TRBJ1-5
D gene: NA
V gene: TRBV7-9
CDR3 DNA: TGTGCCAGCAGCTCCGGCCAGGGGCGCAATCAGCCCCAGCATTTT
CDR3 protein: CASSSGQGRNQPQHF

clone size: NA
J gene: TRBJ2-7
D gene: TRBD1
V gene: TRBV28
CDR3 DNA: TGTGCCAGCAGTTACTCGGACAGGTCTACCTACGAGCAGTACTTC
CDR3 protein: CASSYSDRSTYEQYF

clone size: NA
J gene: TRBJ1-1
D gene: NA
V gene: TRBV25-1
CDR3 DNA: TGTGCCAGCAGTGAATTTGAGTATCGCCCAGCTTTCTTT
CDR3 protein: CASSEFEYRPAFF

clone size: NA
J gene: TRBJ2-4
D gene: NA
V gene: TRBV12-5
CDR3 DNA: TGTGCTAGTGACCCCTTGCGGGGATTAGCCAAAAACATTCAGTACTTC
CDR3 protein: CASDPLRGLAKNIQYF

clone size: NA
J gene: TRBJ1-5
D gene: TRBD1
V gene: TRBV19
CDR3 DNA: TGTGCCAGTAGGGGGACAGGCATCCCGAGGAACAATCAGCCCCAGCATTTT
CDR3 protein: CASRGTGIPRNNQPQHF

clone size: NA
J gene: TRBJ2-5
D gene: TRBD1
V gene: TRBV19
CDR3 DNA: TGTGCCAGTAGTACCAGGACAGGGGGCCTTCGAGAGACCCAGTACTTC
CDR3 protein: CASSTRTGGLRETQYF

clone size: NA
J gene: TRBJ2-3
D gene: NA
V gene: TRBV6-5
CDR3 DNA: TGTGCCAGCAGTTACCGCACCGGGACTGGTACAGATACGCAGTATTTT
CDR3 protein: CASSYRTGTGTDTQYF